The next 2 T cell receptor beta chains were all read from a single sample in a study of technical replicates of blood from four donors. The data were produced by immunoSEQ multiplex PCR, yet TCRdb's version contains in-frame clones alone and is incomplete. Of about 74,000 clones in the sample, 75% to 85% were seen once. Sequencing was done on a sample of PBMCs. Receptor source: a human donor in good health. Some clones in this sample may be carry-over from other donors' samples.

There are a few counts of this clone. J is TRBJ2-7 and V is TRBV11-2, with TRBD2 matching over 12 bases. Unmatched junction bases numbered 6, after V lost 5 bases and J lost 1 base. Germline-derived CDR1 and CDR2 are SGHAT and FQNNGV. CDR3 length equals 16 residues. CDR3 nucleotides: TGTGCCAGCAGCGAATTCCTAGCGGGAGGGTCCTACGAGCAGTACTTC. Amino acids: CASSEFLAGGSYEQYF. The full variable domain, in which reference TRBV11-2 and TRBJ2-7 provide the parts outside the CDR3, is EAGVAQSPRYKIIEKRQSVAFWCNPISGHATLYWYQQILGQGPKLLIQFQNNGVVDDSQLPKDRFSAERLKGVDSTLKIQPAKLEDSAVYLCASSEFLAGGSYEQYFGPGTRLTVT.

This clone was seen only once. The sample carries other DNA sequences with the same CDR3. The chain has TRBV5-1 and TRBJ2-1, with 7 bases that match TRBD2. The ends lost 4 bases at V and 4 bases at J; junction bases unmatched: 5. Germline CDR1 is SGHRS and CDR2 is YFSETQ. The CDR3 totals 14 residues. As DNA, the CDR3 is TGCGCCAGCAGCCCTAGCGGAGGTTACAATGAGCAGTTCTTC. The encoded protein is CASSPSGGYNEQFF.